This T cell receptor beta chain was observed in a study of PD-L1 blockade in urothelial cancer. TCRdb's table, derived via immunoSEQ multiplex PCR, lists solely in-frame clones and lacks some. Of roughly 45,000 clones in the sample, about four fifths were seen once. As for time point: peripheral blood 6 weeks after treatment start. Only one count was recorded for this clone. The CDR3 consists of 14 residues. Germline V gives CDR1 LNHNV, CDR2 YYDKDF (reference sequence). V was cut by 3 bases and J by 6 bases, with 12 bases left in between. The source material was PBMCs, sampled around atezolizumab (anti-PD-L1) treatment. The V and J genes are TRBV15 and TRBJ1-5, with D possibly TRBD1 on 6 matching bases. The source is a man in his fifties or sixties with urothelial cancer. For the CDR3, the DNA is TGTGCCACCAGCAGGGACAGAGGAAGTCAGCCCCAGCATTTT. Protein: CATSRDRGSQPQHF.